The next 22 T cell receptor beta chains were all read from a single sample in a study of shared clonotypes between healthy human individuals. Profiling relied on immunoSEQ multiplex PCR, and the TCRdb table lists in-frame clones only, not all of them. Among over 2 million clones, 95% were seen once, and the ten largest hold approximately 0.13%. Sequencing used naive CD4+ T cells sorted from blood. This sample's subset: CD45RA+ positively selected. Every receptor here comes from a man between 18 and 29 years old in good health.

This clone is a singleton in its sample. J is TRBJ1-4 and V is TRBV5-6, with D maybe TRBD1 (6 bases). V was cut by 2 bases and J by 3 bases, with 14 bases left in between. There are 16 residues in the CDR3. Per germline, CDR1 SGHDT and CDR2 YYEEEE. CDR3 coding DNA: TGTGCCAGCAGCTTTCGTCAGGGGACGGCTAATGAAAAACTGTTTTTT. Translating gives CASSFRQGTANEKLFF.

The chain carries TRBV4-1 and TRBJ1-2; D perhaps matches TRBD1 (5 bases). The CDR3 consists of 14 residues. Germline loops: CDR1 MGHRA, CDR2 YSYEKL. The V and J ends lost 1 base and 5 bases respectively, with 11 bases between them. CDR3 nucleotide sequence: TGCGCCAGCAGCCAAGGTGGGGGTTCGTATGGCTACACCTTC. Translating gives CASSQGGGSYGYTF.

To note about this clone: The sample has other DNA sequences that encode this CDR3 too. The chain combines TRBV28 with TRBJ1-5; D unclear. CDR3 length equals 12 residues. CDR1 and CDR2 (germline): MDHEN, SYDVKM. Trimming took off 6 bases at V and 2 bases at J, with 5 bases between the two ends. The CDR3 spells CASRPGNQPQHF. CDR3 coding DNA: TGTGCCAGCAGGCCTGGCAATCAGCCCCAGCATTTT.

The J gene is TRBJ2-7, the V gene TRBV2, with 8 bases lining up with TRBD1. Trimming took 10 bases from V and 2 from J; bases not matched to a gene: 10. CDR1 is SNHLY, CDR2 FYNNEI, per germline. CDR3 length: 14 amino acids. The CDR3: CATLGTGATYEQYF. The DNA for the CDR3 is TGTGCCACCTTAGGGACAGGTGCTACCTACGAGCAGTACTTC.

The chain combines TRBV6-4 with TRBJ2-3, with 13 nucleotides matching TRBD2. The germline CDR1 and CDR2 sequences are MRHNA and SNTAGT. Losses at the gene ends were 6 bases for V and 3 bases for J; bases not matched to a gene: 6. The CDR3 loop spans 16 amino acids. CDR3 in DNA: TGTGCCAGCAGAGGGACTAGCGGGGATGGAACAGATACGCAGTATTTT. Translation gives CASRGTSGDGTDTQYF.

This clone is a singleton in its sample. The sample has other DNA sequences that encode this CDR3 too. CDR3 amino acids: CASTPGTGNSPLHF. CDR3 bases: TGTGCCAGCACTCCTGGGACAGGAAATTCACCCCTCCACTTT. V usage is TRBV27 and J usage is TRBJ1-6; the match to TRBD1 covers 8 bases. V dropped 7 bases and J dropped 7; count of bases not matched to a gene: 6. CDR1 is MNHEY, CDR2 SMNVEV, per germline (reference sequence). The CDR3 spans 14 residues.

This clone was found once. The chain is built from TRBV28 and TRBJ1-5, with D hard to call. This CDR3 region has 11 residues. Trimming cost V 1 base and J 11 bases, with 6 bases left between them. In germline, CDR1 is MDHEN, CDR2 SYDVKM. The CDR3 protein is CASSLSPTQHF. CDR3 nucleotides: TGTGCCAGCAGTTTATCTCCGACCCAGCATTTT.

Only one count was recorded for this clone. The rearrangement joins TRBV18 to TRBJ1-2; D is ambiguous. This CDR3 region has 17 residues. The V gene's germline CDR1 is KGHSH and CDR2 LQKENI. Between the trimmed V and J ends, which lost 2 bases and 4 bases, there was a span of 20 bases. CDR3 residues: CASSPISMRADRYGYTF. The CDR3 DNA sequence: TGTGCCAGCTCACCAATTTCGATGCGGGCTGATCGCTATGGCTACACCTTC.

V gene TRBV29-1 combines with J gene TRBJ2-5, with 7 bases matching TRBD1. This CDR3 spans 13 amino acids. Losses at the gene ends were 7 bases for V and 4 bases for J; bases not matched to a gene: 9. Per germline, CDR1 SQVTM and CDR2 ANQGSEA. The CDR3 region has the DNA TGCAGCGGGTTCAGGGGGTCCCGAGAGACCCAGTACTTC. It is translated as CSGFRGSRETQYF. The full variable domain, completed using reference TRBV29-1 and TRBJ2-5, is SAVISQKPSRDICQRGTSLTIQCQVDSQVTMMFWYRQQPGQSLTLIATANQGSEATYESGFVIDKFPISRPNLTFSTLTVSNMSPEDSSIYLCSGFRGSRETQYFGPGTRLLVL.

The chain recombines TRBV19 with TRBJ1-1; D is unresolved. CDR3 size: 13 residues. CDR1 is LNHDA and CDR2 is SQIVND in the germline V gene (reference sequence). Trimming took off 7 bases at V and 1 base at J, with 10 bases between the two ends. For the CDR3, the DNA is TGTGCCAGTAACAACGACAAGAACACTGAAGCTTTCTTT. Protein sequence: CASNNDKNTEAFF. The variable domain in full, with the rest retrieved from reference TRBV19 and TRBJ1-1, is DGGITQSPKYLFRKEGQNVTLSCEQNLNHDAMYWYRQDPGQGLRLIYYSQIVNDFQKGDIAEGYSVSREKKESFPLTVTSAQKNPTAFYLCASNNDKNTEAFFGQGTRLTVV.

This clone was observed once. The chain joins TRBV5-4 to TRBJ2-7, with 8 bases matching TRBD2. Germline-derived CDR1 and CDR2 are SGHNT and YYREEE (reference sequence). The CDR3 is 16 residues long. The junction had 7 bases not matched to a gene; V was cut back by 0 bases and J by 2 bases. This CDR3 is CASSLGAGGETYEQYF. DNA of the CDR3: TGTGCCAGCAGCTTGGGGGCGGGAGGAGAAACCTACGAGCAGTACTTC.

As to this clone: Other DNA sequences from this sample encode an identical CDR3 as well. The chain recombines TRBV5-4 with TRBJ1-1; D is ambiguous. The CDR3 is 13 residues long. V was cut by 4 bases and J by 2 bases, with 9 bases left in between. In germline, CDR1 is SGHNT, CDR2 YYREEE (reference sequence). DNA for the CDR3: TGTGCCAGCAGCCTAAGAGGAAACACTGAAGCTTTCTTT. As protein: CASSLRGNTEAFF.

This clone occurred a few times. In the same sample, other DNA sequences code for this CDR3. The V and J genes are TRBV5-1 and TRBJ1-6; 8 bases are a match to TRBD1. The V segment lost 0 bases and the J segment 5 bases; nucleotides outside the gene matches: 1. In germline, CDR1 is SGHRS, CDR2 YFSETQ. The CDR3 loop spans 15 amino acids. The CDR3 DNA reads as TGCGCCAGCAGCTTGGCGGACAGGGATAATTCACCCCTCCACTTT. Translating it yields CASSLADRDNSPLHF. Full variable domain (rest looked up from reference TRBV5-1 and TRBJ1-6): KAGVTQTPRYLIKTRGQQVTLSCSPISGHRSVSWYQQTPGQGLQFLFEYFSETQRNKGNFPGRFSGRQFSNSRSEMNVSTLELGDSALYLCASSLADRDNSPLHFGNGTRLTVT.

The chain employs TRBV6-1 and TRBJ1-3; tentative D call: TRBD1 (6 bases). Deletions cut 4 bases from V and 1 base from J, with 14 bases between. The germline gives CDR1 MNHNS, CDR2 SASEGT. The CDR3 consists of 16 residues. CDR3 bases: TGTGCCAGCAGTGCCAGGGGACTAGGTTCTGGAAACACCATATATTTT. It specifies CASSARGLGSGNTIYF.

The V call is TRBV5-8, the J call TRBJ2-1; 12 nucleotides align to TRBD2. V dropped 2 bases and J dropped 4; count of bases not matched to a gene: 1. Germline V gene data show CDR1 as SGHTS and CDR2 as YDEGEE. There are 15 residues in the CDR3. Written as DNA, the CDR3 is TGTGCCAGCAGCTTTGGGACTAGCGGGTACAATGAGCAGTTCTTC. Its protein is CASSFGTSGYNEQFF.

The rearrangement joins TRBV10-3 to TRBJ2-1; 13 nucleotides line up with TRBD2. There are 13 residues in the CDR3. The germline CDR1 and CDR2 sequences are ENHRY and SYGVKD. Trimming took 10 bases from V and 7 from J; bases not matched to a gene: 4. For the CDR3, the DNA is TGTGCCACACTAGCGGGGGGGCAGAATGAGCAGTTCTTC. Translation: CATLAGGQNEQFF.

The V and J genes are TRBV6-1 and TRBJ2-6; no clear D. CDR1 is MNHNS and CDR2 is SASEGT in the germline V gene. CDR3 length: 18 residues. The V end lost 2 bases, the J end lost 0 bases, and 14 bases lay between the germline ends. The CDR3: CASSEKGRINSGANVLTF. The CDR3 coding sequence is TGTGCCAGCAGTGAAAAGGGCAGAATCAACTCTGGGGCCAACGTCCTGACTTTC.

A remark on this clone: Other DNA sequences within the sample encode an identical CDR3. The chain combines TRBV6-5 with TRBJ2-2; the D is unclear. Germline V lookup: CDR1 MNHEY, CDR2 SVGAGI. V was cut by 2 bases and J by 1 base, with 5 bases left in between. CDR3 length: 14 amino acids. The chain's CDR3 is CASSYGRNTGELFF. The CDR3, as DNA: TGTGCCAGCAGTTACGGCAGGAACACCGGGGAGCTGTTTTTT.

This chain links TRBV19 with TRBJ1-2; TRBD1 is a possible D gene (6 bases). Looked up from germline, CDR1 is LNHDA and CDR2 is SQIVND (reference sequence). Deletions cut 6 bases from V and 4 bases from J, with 15 bases between. The CDR3 consists of 14 residues. CDR3 amino acids: CASSDGGRFYGYTF. DNA of the CDR3: TGTGCCAGTAGCGACGGGGGGCGCTTCTATGGCTACACCTTC.

The CDR3 sequence: CASSLAGLGGYTF. The CDR3 DNA reads TGCGCCAGCAGCTTAGCGGGGCTGGGCGGCTACACCTTC. The chain joins TRBV5-1 to TRBJ1-2; a weak D match, TRBD1 (5 bases). Germline V CDR1 and CDR2: SGHRS, YFSETQ. The CDR3 sequence is 13 residues long. Between the trimmed V and J ends, which lost 2 bases and 8 bases, there was a span of 13 bases.

This chain links TRBV9 with TRBJ1-5, with TRBD1 as a possible D gene (6 bases). CDR3 length: 14 amino acids. V lost 4 bases and J 7 bases, leaving 15 bases between the germline ends. Germline lookup yields CDR1 SGDLS and CDR2 YYNGEE. In nucleotides, the CDR3 is TGTGCCAGCAGCCCTCTTCTGACAGGCCAGCCCCAGCATTTT. It is translated as CASSPLLTGQPQHF.

There are a few counts of this clone. The chain has TRBV30 and TRBJ1-3; TRBD1 matches 8 bases. The V segment lost 2 bases and the J segment 2 bases; nucleotides outside the gene matches: 5. The CDR3 totals 15 residues. Per germline, CDR1 GTSNPN and CDR2 SVGIG (reference sequence). In nucleotides, the CDR3 is TGTGCCTGGAGTAGAAACAGGGGGACTGGAAACACCATATATTTT. Its protein product is CAWSRNRGTGNTIYF. The full variable domain, its missing parts supplied by reference TRBV30 and TRBJ1-3, is SQTIHQWPATLVQPVGSPLSLECTVEGTSNPNLYWYRQAAGRGLQLLFYSVGIGQISSEVPQNLSASRPQDRQFILSSKKLLLSDSGFYLCAWSRNRGTGNTIYFGEGSWLTVV.